Below are 21 T cell receptor beta chains sequenced from a single sample in a study of T cell responses to AZD1222 COVID-19 vaccine. The assay was immunoSEQ multiplex PCR, and TCRdb's table has in-frame clones only and misses some. The data show roughly 100,000 clones, around 87% seen once. The sequencing used peripheral blood, collected on day 0 of AZD1222 vaccination. These receptors all stem from an adult in good health.

The chain couples TRBV7-6 to TRBJ2-2; the D gene is possibly TRBD1 (5 bases). Germline V gives CDR1 SGHVS, CDR2 FNYEAQ. The CDR3 length is 15 residues. Trimming removed 1 base at V and 4 bases at J, with 10 bases between. Here the CDR3 reads CASSLGGQGTGELFF. As DNA, the CDR3 is TGTGCCAGCAGCTTAGGTGGCCAGGGCACCGGGGAGCTGTTTTTT.

V and J are TRBV28 and TRBJ1-4, with 9 bases fitting TRBD1. Germline V CDR1 and CDR2: MDHEN, SYDVKM. With 4 bases clipped from V and 7 bases from J, the junction kept 4 bases outside the gene matches. The CDR3 contains 14 residues. The CDR3 is CASSSGTGFEKLFF. In DNA form, the CDR3 reads TGTGCCAGCAGTTCCGGGACAGGGTTTGAAAAACTGTTTTTT.

The CDR3 bases are TGCAGCGCAACAGCCAGCGGGGGCCCCTACGAGCAGTACTTC. This translates into CSATASGGPYEQYF. The gene calls are TRBV29-1 and TRBJ2-7; TRBD2 agrees at 8 bases. Germline V CDR1 and CDR2: SQVTM, ANQGSEA. V lost 7 bases, J lost 2 bases, and 10 bases stayed unmatched. The CDR3 covers 14 residues.

This rearrangement joins TRBV7-3 to TRBJ1-2; TRBD1 aligns across 8 bases. V lost 3 bases to trimming and J lost 13 bases; unmatched junction nucleotides: 10. Germline CDR1 and CDR2: SGHTA and FQGTGA. This CDR3 has 13 amino acids. In DNA form, the CDR3 reads TGTGCCAGCAGCTTTGGGACAGGAGGTGATGCCACCTTC. Its translation is CASSFGTGGDATF.

This chain's CDR3 is CASSPRGGNQPQHF. The CDR3 region has the DNA TGTGCCAGCAGCCCCAGGGGAGGGAATCAGCCCCAGCATTTT. The chain links TRBV27 to TRBJ1-5; a possible D gene is TRBD1 (6 bases). V lost 6 bases and J lost 4, with 13 bases in between. The CDR3 is made up of 14 amino acids. Germline lookup yields CDR1 MNHEY and CDR2 SMNVEV (reference sequence).

The chain uses TRBV3-1 (or the pseudogene TRBV3-2) and TRBJ2-3, with D perhaps being TRBD1 or TRBD2 (5 bases each). Germline CDR1 is LGHDT and CDR2 is YNNKEL (reference sequence). The V end lost 7 bases, the J end lost 2 bases, and 19 bases lay between the germline ends. The CDR3 runs to 16 residues. CDR3 protein: CASTKGVPRATDTQYF. CDR3 DNA: TGTGCCAGCACCAAAGGGGTACCGCGGGCCACAGATACGCAGTATTTT.

This chain joins TRBV3-1 (or the pseudogene TRBV3-2) and TRBJ1-2; D not resolved. From germline, CDR1 is LGHDT and CDR2 YNNKEL (reference sequence). This CDR3 is built from 15 residues. With 1 base removed from V and 0 bases from J, the gap between germline ends came to 9 bases. CDR3 amino acids: CASSQVAKANYGYTF. The CDR3 bases are TGTGCCAGCAGCCAAGTAGCAAAAGCTAACTATGGCTACACCTTC.

This sequence joins TRBV4-3 and TRBJ1-2; tentatively, D is TRBD1 (5 bases). The CDR3 runs to 13 residues. Germline V gene data show CDR1 as LGHNA and CDR2 as YSLEER. The V and J ends lost 3 bases and 7 bases respectively, with 12 bases between them. The CDR3 protein is CASSQAWGVGYTF. In DNA form, the CDR3 reads TGCGCCAGCAGCCAGGCTTGGGGGGTTGGCTACACCTTC.

The CDR3 loop is CASSLGRAGELFF. CDR3 sequence (DNA): TGCGCCAGCAGCTTGGGGAGGGCCGGGGAGCTGTTTTTT. The chain uses TRBV5-1 and TRBJ2-2; D is perhaps TRBD2 (6 bases). V gave up 0 bases and J gave up 6 bases, with 6 bases separating them. Germline CDR1 SGHRS, CDR2 YFSETQ. The CDR3 extends over 13 amino acids. The entire variable domain, with the rest obtained from reference TRBV5-1 and TRBJ2-2, is as follows: KAGVTQTPRYLIKTRGQQVTLSCSPISGHRSVSWYQQTPGQGLQFLFEYFSETQRNKGNFPGRFSGRQFSNSRSEMNVSTLELGDSALYLCASSLGRAGELFFGEGSRLTVL.

The V gene is TRBV7-2, the J gene TRBJ2-7; no clear D gene. Germline V gene sequence: CDR1 SGHTA, CDR2 FQGNSA. V was shortened by 4 bases and J by 9 bases, with 10 bases between the two germline ends. This CDR3 contains 11 residues. The CDR3 region has the DNA TGTGCCAGCAGCTCCACCTGGGGGCAGTACTTC. This sequence encodes CASSSTWGQYF.

The chain employs TRBV27 and TRBJ1-2; D not certain. The germline V and J ends were trimmed by 3 bases and 6 bases, with 11 bases remaining between them. In germline, CDR1 is MNHEY, CDR2 SMNVEV (reference sequence). The CDR3 is 13 amino acids. The CDR3 spells CASSLGKLDGYTF. In nucleotides, the CDR3 is TGTGCCAGCAGTTTGGGCAAGTTGGATGGCTACACCTTC.

The chain recombines TRBV30 with TRBJ2-6; D unresolved. The V gene lost 3 bases and the J gene lost 1 base, with 4 bases spanning the gap. Germline V CDR1 and CDR2: GTSNPN, SVGIG (reference sequence). This CDR3 contains 13 residues. The CDR3 loop reads CAWRRSGANVLTF. CDR3 DNA sequence: TGTGCCTGGAGAAGGTCTGGGGCCAACGTCCTGACTTTC.

This clone was found once. This chain joins TRBV9 and TRBJ2-7; 9 bases are shared with TRBD2. The junction had 3 bases not matched to a gene; V was cut back by 2 bases and J by 0 bases. The CDR3 has 15 amino acids. Germline CDR1 and CDR2: SGDLS and YYNGEE. The CDR3 sequence: CASSVLAGSSYEQYF. CDR3 DNA: TGTGCCAGCAGCGTTCTAGCGGGGAGCTCCTACGAGCAGTACTTC.

V is TRBV5-1 and J is TRBJ1-1; D ambiguous. Trimming took off 2 bases at V and 1 base at J, with 9 bases between the two ends. CDR3 size: 14 residues. The germline V gene has CDR1 SGHRS and CDR2 YFSETQ. The CDR3, as DNA: TGCGCCAGCAGCTTCAGGTTAGGGAACACTGAAGCTTTCTTT. It yields the protein CASSFRLGNTEAFF.

The chain has TRBV7-9 and TRBJ1-3; D is ambiguous. The V end lost 4 bases, the J end lost 4 bases, and 5 bases lay between the germline ends. The CDR3 runs to 12 residues. Germline V gene lookup returns CDR1 SEHNR and CDR2 FQNEAQ (reference sequence). CDR3 in amino acids: CASSSAGNTIYF. DNA of the CDR3: TGTGCCAGCAGCTCGGCCGGAAACACCATATATTTT.

The rearrangement links TRBV3-1 (or the pseudogene TRBV3-2) to TRBJ1-2, with 9 bases aligning to TRBD1. Unmatched junction bases numbered 7, after V lost 5 bases and J lost 3 bases. CDR1 and CDR2 from the germline V gene are LGHDT and YNNKEL (reference sequence). The CDR3 spans 15 residues. CDR3: CASSTRQGGDYGYTF. CDR3 sequence (DNA): TGTGCCAGCAGCACCCGACAGGGGGGGGACTATGGCTACACCTTC.

Note on this clone: This specimen includes other DNA sequences encoding the same CDR3. The chain links TRBV29-1 to TRBJ1-1; no clear D gene. This CDR3 has 10 residues. CDR1 and CDR2 (germline): SQVTM, ANQGSEA. V lost 7 bases, J lost 1 base, and 4 bases lay in between. The DNA for the CDR3 is TGCAGCGGTGCGAACACTGAAGCTTTCTTT. It is translated as CSGANTEAFF.

CDR3 protein: CASSFGPTPHNEQFF. CDR3 nucleotide sequence: TGTGCCAGCAGCTTTGGGCCTACACCTCACAATGAGCAGTTCTTC. The rearrangement joins TRBV11-3 to TRBJ2-1; no firm D call. V shed 3 bases and J shed 5 bases, with 14 bases lying between them. Per the germline V gene, CDR1 is SGHNT and CDR2 is YENEEA. The CDR3 sequence is 15 residues long.

This chain joins TRBV19 and TRBJ1-3; unclear D gene. This CDR3 is 17 amino acids long. Trimming pared 3 bases from V and 0 bases from J, leaving 15 bases between. Germline assignment: CDR1 LNHDA and CDR2 SQIVND (reference sequence). CDR3 in amino acids: CASSITRLSVSGNTIYF. The DNA for the CDR3 is TGTGCCAGTAGTATTACCAGACTCTCCGTCTCTGGAAACACCATATATTTT.

In this sample, this clone turned up a few times. The chain couples TRBV7-9 to TRBJ1-1; possibly TRBD1 for D (5 bases). The length of the CDR3 is 14 residues. Between the trimmed V and J ends, which lost 5 bases and 6 bases, there was a span of 16 bases. Germline V CDR1 and CDR2: SEHNR, FQNEAQ (reference sequence). The CDR3: CASSITGLGAEAFF. CDR3 nucleotide sequence: TGTGCCAGCAGCATTACAGGCCTGGGCGCTGAAGCTTTCTTT.

The V gene is TRBV18, the J gene TRBJ1-1; 9 nucleotides match TRBD1. The CDR3 sequence is 15 residues long. V lost 6 bases and J lost 5; bases outside the gene matches: 10. The germline gives CDR1 KGHSH, CDR2 LQKENI. The CDR3 loop is CASSPGQGRGTEAFF. Written as DNA, the CDR3 is TGTGCCAGCTCCCCGGGACAGGGAAGGGGGACTGAAGCTTTCTTT.